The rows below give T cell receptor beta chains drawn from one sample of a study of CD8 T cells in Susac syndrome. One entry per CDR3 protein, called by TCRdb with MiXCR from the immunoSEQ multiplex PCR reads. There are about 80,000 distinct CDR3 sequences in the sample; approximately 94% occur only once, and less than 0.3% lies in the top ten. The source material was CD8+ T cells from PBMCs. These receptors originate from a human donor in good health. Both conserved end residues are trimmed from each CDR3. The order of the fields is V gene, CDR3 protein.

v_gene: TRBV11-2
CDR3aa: ASSLTEINQPQH

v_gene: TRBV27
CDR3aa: ASSSLGLVTDTQY

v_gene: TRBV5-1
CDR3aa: ASSVGDSGGETQY

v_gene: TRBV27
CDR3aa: ASSAGGGNQPQH

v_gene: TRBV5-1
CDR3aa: ASSPEGPDEQF

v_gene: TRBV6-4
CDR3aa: ASSAFSTGPDYGYT

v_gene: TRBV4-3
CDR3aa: ASSQEIGGGADTQY

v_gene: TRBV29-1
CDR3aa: SVEAPGQGVFGAGELF

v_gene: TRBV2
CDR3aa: ARGFGYREQF

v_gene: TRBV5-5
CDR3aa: ASSLVGGGSTDTQY

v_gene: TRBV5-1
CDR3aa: ASSLGLAAGDEQF